The 14 T cell receptor beta chains below come from one sample, sequenced in a study of cytomegalovirus exposure and HLA in healthy donors. Primers: 60 Vbeta forward and 13 Jbeta reverse. The table came from immunoSEQ multiplex PCR; TCRdb's copy has only in-frame clones and leaves some out. Of 130,000 to 150,000 clones in the sample, roughly 85% were seen once. Input material: PBMCs. The receptors come from a male donor in good health and CMV-seronegative.

The rearrangement links TRBV6-5 to TRBJ2-7, with D maybe TRBD2 (5 bases). Trimming removed 5 bases from V and 3 bases from J, with 14 bases in between. The CDR3 sequence is 14 residues long. Germline V lookup: CDR1 MNHEY, CDR2 SVGAGI. CDR3 amino acids: CASSEITGFYEQYF. For the CDR3, the DNA is TGTGCCAGCAGTGAGATAACGGGGTTCTACGAGCAGTACTTC.

The V gene is TRBV7-8, the J gene TRBJ2-2; 12 bases match TRBD2. Germline assignment: CDR1 SGHVS and CDR2 FQNEAQ. Losses at the gene ends were 1 base for V and 6 bases for J; bases not matched to a gene: 6. CDR3 size: 17 residues. The CDR3 DNA reads TGTGCCAGCAGCTTAGGACTAGCGGGGGTTCAAGCCGGGGAGCTGTTTTTT. Amino acids: CASSLGLAGVQAGELFF.

V gene TRBV7-9 combines with J gene TRBJ2-3, with 11 bases aligning to TRBD1. The germline CDR1 and CDR2 sequences are SEHNR and FQNEAQ (reference sequence). The CDR3 is 18 amino acids. Trimming cost V 1 base and J 3 bases; bases outside gene matches: 9. The CDR3 region is CASSLDGDRGAVTDTQYF. In DNA form, the CDR3 reads TGTGCCAGCAGCTTAGATGGGGACAGGGGGGCGGTAACAGATACGCAGTATTTT. Full variable domain (outside the CDR3, taken from reference TRBV7-9 and TRBJ2-3): DTGVSQNPRHKITKRGQNVTFRCDPISEHNRLYWYRQTLGQGPEFLTYFQNEAQLEKSRLLSDRFSAERPKGSFSTLEIQRTEQGDSAMYLCASSLDGDRGAVTDTQYFGPGTRLTVL.

The chain couples TRBV19 to TRBJ1-1; D gene uncertain. The CDR3 consists of 13 residues. V shed 7 bases and J shed 1 base, with 10 bases lying between them. Germline V gene data show CDR1 as LNHDA and CDR2 as SQIVND (reference sequence). The CDR3 region has the DNA TGTGCCAGTACCATCAGTTGGAACACTGAAGCTTTCTTT. Amino acids: CASTISWNTEAFF. Supplemented by reference TRBV19 and TRBJ1-1, the full variable domain reads DGGITQSPKYLFRKEGQNVTLSCEQNLNHDAMYWYRQDPGQGLRLIYYSQIVNDFQKGDIAEGYSVSREKKESFPLTVTSAQKNPTAFYLCASTISWNTEAFFGQGTRLTVV.

This chain uses TRBV2 with TRBJ1-2, with D perhaps matching TRBD1 (6 bases). Germline CDR1 is SNHLY and CDR2 is FYNNEI. The CDR3 extends over 12 amino acids. The germline V and J ends were trimmed by 5 bases and 5 bases, with 9 bases remaining between them. This chain's CDR3 is CASSRQEYGYTF. The CDR3 nucleotides read TGTGCCAGCAGTAGACAGGAATATGGCTACACCTTC.

This clone was seen a single time. CDR3 sequence (DNA): TGTGCCAGCAGTCCTACGACAGGGCGATTCATCTATGGCTACACCTTC. Protein: CASSPTTGRFIYGYTF. This chain uses TRBV5-6 with TRBJ1-2, with 7 bases that match TRBD1. From germline, CDR1 is SGHDT and CDR2 YYEEEE. Trimming took 5 bases from V and 4 from J; bases not matched to a gene: 14. CDR3 size: 16 residues.

This chain links TRBV25-1 with TRBJ2-1, with 7 bases matching TRBD2. The V gene's germline CDR1 is MGHDK and CDR2 SYGVNS. This CDR3 comprises 13 residues. With 7 bases clipped from V and 8 bases from J, the junction kept 8 bases outside the gene matches. Written as DNA, the CDR3 is TGTGCCAGCACCGCGGCGGGGGTATATGAGCAGTTCTTC. Translating it yields CASTAAGVYEQFF.

The chain joins TRBV19 to TRBJ1-2; D possibly corresponds to TRBD1 (6 bases). V was trimmed by 7 bases and J by 2 bases, leaving 14 bases between them. The CDR3 totals 14 residues. Germline V CDR1 and CDR2: LNHDA, SQIVND (reference sequence). This chain's CDR3 is CASTERGGNYGYTF. In nucleotides, the CDR3 is TGTGCCAGTACCGAAAGGGGGGGAAACTATGGCTACACCTTC.

This chain links TRBV5-5 with TRBJ2-7; 10 bases fit TRBD1. CDR1 and CDR2 (germline): SGHKS, YYEKEE (reference sequence). The CDR3 is 15 amino acids. After removal of 4 bases from V and 3 bases from J, the junction contained 7 bases not matched to a gene. This CDR3 is CASSIPGTGDYEQYF. As DNA, the CDR3 is TGTGCCAGCAGCATCCCAGGGACAGGGGACTACGAGCAGTACTTC.

The chain combines TRBV28 with TRBJ2-7; D is perhaps TRBD1 (6 bases). The CDR3 length is 13 residues. V shed 6 bases and J shed 5 bases, with 14 bases lying between them. The germline V gene has CDR1 MDHEN and CDR2 SYDVKM. The CDR3 bases are TGTGCCAGCAGCCCTACAGGGATGGACGAGCAGTACTTC. Amino acids: CASSPTGMDEQYF.

The chain combines TRBV15 with TRBJ2-5, with D perhaps matching TRBD2 (6 bases). Germline CDR1 LNHNV, CDR2 YYDKDF (reference sequence). CDR3 size: 15 residues. V dropped 0 bases and J dropped 5 bases, with 13 bases sitting between them. DNA for the CDR3: TGTGCCACCAGCAGAGATATGGCAGGGAGGGAGACCCAGTACTTC. It codes for CATSRDMAGRETQYF.

The CDR3 nucleotides read TGTGCCAGCAGCCTTTGGACTAGCGGGATTGGGAACATTCAGTACTTC. This codes for CASSLWTSGIGNIQYF. The rearrangement links TRBV13 to TRBJ2-4; 12 nucleotides match TRBD2. Trimming took 5 bases from V and 7 from J; bases not matched to a gene: 9. Looked up from germline, CDR1 is PRHDT and CDR2 is FYEKMQ (reference sequence). The CDR3 consists of 16 residues.

V and J are TRBV5-6 and TRBJ1-5; possibly TRBD1 for D (6 bases). The CDR3 runs 13 residues. Germline V CDR1 and CDR2: SGHDT, YYEEEE. The V and J ends lost 4 bases and 9 bases respectively, with 14 bases between them. In DNA form, the CDR3 reads TGTGCCAGCAGCAGAACAGGGCTAGGGCCCCAGCATTTT. Amino acid sequence: CASSRTGLGPQHF.

The rearrangement uses TRBV28 and TRBJ1-1; D not certain. The CDR3 loop spans 14 amino acids. CDR1 and CDR2 (germline): MDHEN, SYDVKM. V was pared by 1 base and J by 4 bases, with 10 bases between. The CDR3 spells CASSLSGGRTEAFF. The CDR3 nucleotides read TGTGCCAGCAGTTTATCAGGTGGGCGCACTGAAGCTTTCTTT. Supplemented by reference TRBV28 and TRBJ1-1, the full variable domain reads DVKVTQSSRYLVKRTGEKVFLECVQDMDHENMFWYRQDPGLGLRLIYFSYDVKMKEKGDIPEGYSVSREKKERFSLILESASTNQTSMYLCASSLSGGRTEAFFGQGTRLTVV.